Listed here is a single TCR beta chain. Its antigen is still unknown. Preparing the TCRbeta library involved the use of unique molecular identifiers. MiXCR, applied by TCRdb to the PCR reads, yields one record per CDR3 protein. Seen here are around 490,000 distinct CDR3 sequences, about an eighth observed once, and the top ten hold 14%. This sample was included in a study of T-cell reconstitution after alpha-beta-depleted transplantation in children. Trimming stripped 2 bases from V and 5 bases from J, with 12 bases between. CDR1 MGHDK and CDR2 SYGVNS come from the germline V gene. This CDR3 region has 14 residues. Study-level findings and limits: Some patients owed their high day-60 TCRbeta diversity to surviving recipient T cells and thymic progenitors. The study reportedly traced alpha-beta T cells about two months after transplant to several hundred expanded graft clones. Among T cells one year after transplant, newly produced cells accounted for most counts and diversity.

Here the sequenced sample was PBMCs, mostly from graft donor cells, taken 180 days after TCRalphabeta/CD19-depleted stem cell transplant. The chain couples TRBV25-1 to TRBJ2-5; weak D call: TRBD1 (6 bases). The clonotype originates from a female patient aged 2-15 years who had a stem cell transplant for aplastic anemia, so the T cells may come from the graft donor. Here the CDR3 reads CASSERGGRETQYF. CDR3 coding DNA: TGTGCCAGCAGTGAAAGAGGGGGTCGGGAGACCCAGTACTTC.